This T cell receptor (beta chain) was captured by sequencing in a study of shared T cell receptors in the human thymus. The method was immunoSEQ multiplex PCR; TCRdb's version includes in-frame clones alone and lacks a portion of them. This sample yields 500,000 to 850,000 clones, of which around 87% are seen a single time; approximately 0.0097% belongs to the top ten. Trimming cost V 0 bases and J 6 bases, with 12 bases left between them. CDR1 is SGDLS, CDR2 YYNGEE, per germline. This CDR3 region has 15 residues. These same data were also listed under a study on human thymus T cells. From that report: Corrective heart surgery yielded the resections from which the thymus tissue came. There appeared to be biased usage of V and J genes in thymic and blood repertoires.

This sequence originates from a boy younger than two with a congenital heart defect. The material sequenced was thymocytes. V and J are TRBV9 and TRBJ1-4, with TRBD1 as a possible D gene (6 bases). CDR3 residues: CASSVEDRDHEKLFF. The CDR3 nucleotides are TGTGCCAGCAGCGTAGAGGACAGAGACCATGAAAAACTGTTTTTT. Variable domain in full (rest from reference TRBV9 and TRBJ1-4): DSGVTQTPKHLITATGQRVTLRCSPRSGDLSVYWYQQSLDQGLQFLIQYYNGEERAKGNILERFSAQQFPDLHSELNLSSLELGDSALYFCASSVEDRDHEKLFFGSGTQLSVL.